This T cell receptor (beta chain) was sequenced for a study of CD8+CD57+ T cells in acquired aplastic anemia. On this clonotype: Its specificity is not known.

The authors sequenced patients whose flow cytometry had shown CD8+CD57+ cell expansion. Every patient was diagnosed with severe acquired aplastic anemia. Germline lookup yields CDR1 DFQATT and CDR2 SNEGSKA (reference sequence). The CDR3 consists of 13 residues. The template used for profiling TCR beta VDJ and CDR3 was genomic DNA. MiXCR was run by TCRdb on the reads, yielding one entry per CDR3 protein. The table has about 200,000 distinct CDR3 sequences, less than 75% seen once. Study results and limitations: Patients and controls shared some 30 CD8+ CDR3 sequences, highly expressed in patients.

Input material: sorted CD4+, CD8+, or CD8+CD57+ T cells (not recorded which) from PBMCs. V gene TRBV20-1 combines with J gene TRBJ2-7, with TRBD2 matching 9 bases. The source of this sequence is a human donor with aplastic anemia. In nucleotides, the CDR3 is TGCAGCGTAGGGGGACTAGCCTCCTACGAGCAGTACTTC. It codes for CSVGGLASYEQYF.